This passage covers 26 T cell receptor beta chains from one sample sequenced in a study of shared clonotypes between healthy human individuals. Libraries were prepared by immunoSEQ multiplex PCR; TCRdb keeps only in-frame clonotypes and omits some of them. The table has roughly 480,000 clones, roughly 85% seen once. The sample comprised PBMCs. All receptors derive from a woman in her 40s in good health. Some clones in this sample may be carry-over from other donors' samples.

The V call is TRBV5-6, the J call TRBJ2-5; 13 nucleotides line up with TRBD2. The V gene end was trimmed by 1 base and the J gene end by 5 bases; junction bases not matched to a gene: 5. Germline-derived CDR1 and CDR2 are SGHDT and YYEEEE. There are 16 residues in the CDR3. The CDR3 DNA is TGTGCCAGCAGCTTGCGGACTAGCGGGAGTAGGGAGACCCAGTACTTC. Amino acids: CASSLRTSGSRETQYF.

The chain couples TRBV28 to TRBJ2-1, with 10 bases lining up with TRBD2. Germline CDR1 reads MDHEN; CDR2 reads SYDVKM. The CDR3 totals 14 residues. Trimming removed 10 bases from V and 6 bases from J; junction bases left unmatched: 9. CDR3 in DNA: TGTGCCACACTAGCGGGAAGACGAGTCAATGAGCAGTTCTTC. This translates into CATLAGRRVNEQFF.

CDR3 DNA: TGTGCCAGCAGCCTTATGGTAGGGGAGCTGTTTTTT. Translating it yields CASSLMVGELFF. The V gene is TRBV9, the J gene TRBJ2-2; D gene unclear. CDR3 size: 12 residues. With 4 bases removed from V and 8 bases from J, the gap between germline ends came to 9 bases. The V gene's germline CDR1 is SGDLS and CDR2 YYNGEE.

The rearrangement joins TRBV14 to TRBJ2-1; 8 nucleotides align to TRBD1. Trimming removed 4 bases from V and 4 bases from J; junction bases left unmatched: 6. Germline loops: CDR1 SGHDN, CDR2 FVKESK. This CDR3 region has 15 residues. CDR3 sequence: CASSRRDRQYNEQFF. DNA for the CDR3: TGTGCCAGCAGCCGCCGGGACAGGCAATACAATGAGCAGTTCTTC.

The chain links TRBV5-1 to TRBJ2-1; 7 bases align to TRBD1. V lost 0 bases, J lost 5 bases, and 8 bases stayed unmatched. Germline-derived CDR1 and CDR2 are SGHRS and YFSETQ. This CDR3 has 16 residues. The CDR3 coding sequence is TGCGCCAGCAGCTTGGAGTTGACAGGGTATGACAATGAGCAGTTCTTC. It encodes CASSLELTGYDNEQFF.

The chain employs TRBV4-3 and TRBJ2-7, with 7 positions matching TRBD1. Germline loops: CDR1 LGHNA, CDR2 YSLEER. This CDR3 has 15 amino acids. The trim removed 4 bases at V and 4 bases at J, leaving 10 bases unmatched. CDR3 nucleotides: TGCGCCAGCAGCCTGGGCCGACAGGGAAATTACGAGCAGTACTTC. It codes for CASSLGRQGNYEQYF.

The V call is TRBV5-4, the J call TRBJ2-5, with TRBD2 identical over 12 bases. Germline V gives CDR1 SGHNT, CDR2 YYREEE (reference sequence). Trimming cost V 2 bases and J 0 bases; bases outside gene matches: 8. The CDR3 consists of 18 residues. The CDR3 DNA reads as TGTGCCAGCAGCTTTTCTAGCGGGAGGGGTTGGTACCAAGAGACCCAGTACTTC. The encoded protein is CASSFSSGRGWYQETQYF.

The CDR3, as DNA: TGTGCCAGCAGCGTAGAAGGGACAGGGTGGGCAGATACGCAGTATTTT. It is translated as CASSVEGTGWADTQYF. The chain employs TRBV7-8 and TRBJ2-3, with 9 bases lining up with TRBD1. The CDR3 spans 16 residues. CDR1 SGHVS and CDR2 FQNEAQ come from the germline V gene. V trimming: 5 bases; J trimming: 4 bases; junction bases outside the gene matches: 10.

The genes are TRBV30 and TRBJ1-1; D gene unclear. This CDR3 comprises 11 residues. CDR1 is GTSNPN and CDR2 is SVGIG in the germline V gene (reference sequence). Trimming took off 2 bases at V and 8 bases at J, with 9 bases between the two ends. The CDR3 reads CAWSLLAEAFF. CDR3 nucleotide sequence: TGTGCCTGGAGTCTGCTGGCCGAAGCTTTCTTT.

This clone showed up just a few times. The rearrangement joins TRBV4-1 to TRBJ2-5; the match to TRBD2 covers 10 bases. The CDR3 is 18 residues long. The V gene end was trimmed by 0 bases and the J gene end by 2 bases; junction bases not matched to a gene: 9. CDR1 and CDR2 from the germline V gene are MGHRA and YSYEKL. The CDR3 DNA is TGCGCCAGCAGCCAAGAACATACAGCGGGAGGGGGACAAGAGACCCAGTACTTC. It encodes CASSQEHTAGGGQETQYF.

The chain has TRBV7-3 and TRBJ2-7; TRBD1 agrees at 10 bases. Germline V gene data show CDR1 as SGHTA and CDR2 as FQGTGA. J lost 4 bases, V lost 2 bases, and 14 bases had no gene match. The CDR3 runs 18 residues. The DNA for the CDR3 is TGTGCCAGCAGCTTATTTGGGCCCCGACAGGGGGCTCAGTACGAGCAGTACTTC. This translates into CASSLFGPRQGAQYEQYF.

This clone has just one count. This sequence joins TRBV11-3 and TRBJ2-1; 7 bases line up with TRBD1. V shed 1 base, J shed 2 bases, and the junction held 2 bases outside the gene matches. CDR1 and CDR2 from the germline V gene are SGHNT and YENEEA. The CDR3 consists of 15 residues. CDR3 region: CASSLGQGPYNEQFF. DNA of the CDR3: TGTGCCAGCAGCTTAGGACAGGGACCCTACAATGAGCAGTTCTTC.

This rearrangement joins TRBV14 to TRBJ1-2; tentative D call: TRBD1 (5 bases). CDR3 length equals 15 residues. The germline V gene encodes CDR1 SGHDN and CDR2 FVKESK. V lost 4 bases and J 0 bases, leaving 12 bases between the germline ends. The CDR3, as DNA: TGTGCCAGCAGCCGAGGGACGGTGGCTAACTATGGCTACACCTTC. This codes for CASSRGTVANYGYTF.

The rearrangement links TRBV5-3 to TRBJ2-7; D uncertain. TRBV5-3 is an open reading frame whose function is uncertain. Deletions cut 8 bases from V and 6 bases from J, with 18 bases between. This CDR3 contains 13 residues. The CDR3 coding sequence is TGTGCCAGCAGCCCGACCCGTTGGACCGAGCAGTACTTC. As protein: CASSPTRWTEQYF.

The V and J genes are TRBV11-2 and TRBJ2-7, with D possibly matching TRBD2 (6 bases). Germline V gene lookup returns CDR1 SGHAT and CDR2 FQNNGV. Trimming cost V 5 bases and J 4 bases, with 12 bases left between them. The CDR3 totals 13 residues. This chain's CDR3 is CASSRDWGYEQYF. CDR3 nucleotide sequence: TGTGCCAGCAGCCGGGACTGGGGATACGAGCAGTACTTC.

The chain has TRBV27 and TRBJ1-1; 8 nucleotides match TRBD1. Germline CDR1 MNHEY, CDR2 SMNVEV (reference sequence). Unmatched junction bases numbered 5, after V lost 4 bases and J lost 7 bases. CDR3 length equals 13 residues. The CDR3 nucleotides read TGTGCCAGCAGTTCCGGACAGGGTGGTGAAGCTTTCTTT. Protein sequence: CASSSGQGGEAFF.

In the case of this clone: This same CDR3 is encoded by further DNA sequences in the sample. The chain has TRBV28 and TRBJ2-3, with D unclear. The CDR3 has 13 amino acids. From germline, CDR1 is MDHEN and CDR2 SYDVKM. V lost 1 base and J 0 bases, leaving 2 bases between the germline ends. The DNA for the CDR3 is TGTGCCAGCAGTTTATATAGCACAGATACGCAGTATTTT. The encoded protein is CASSLYSTDTQYF.

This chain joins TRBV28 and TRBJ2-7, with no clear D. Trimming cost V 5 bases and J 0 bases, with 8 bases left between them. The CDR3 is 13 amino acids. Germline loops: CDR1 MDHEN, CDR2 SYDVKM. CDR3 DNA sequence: TGTGCCAGCAGTCGTCTGAGCTCCTACGAGCAGTACTTC. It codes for CASSRLSSYEQYF.

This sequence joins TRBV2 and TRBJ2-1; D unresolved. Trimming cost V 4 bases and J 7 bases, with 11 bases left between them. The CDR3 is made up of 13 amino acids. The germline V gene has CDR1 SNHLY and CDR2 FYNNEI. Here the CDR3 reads CASSVQAPNEQFF. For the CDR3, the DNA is TGTGCCAGCAGTGTTCAGGCCCCAAATGAGCAGTTCTTC.

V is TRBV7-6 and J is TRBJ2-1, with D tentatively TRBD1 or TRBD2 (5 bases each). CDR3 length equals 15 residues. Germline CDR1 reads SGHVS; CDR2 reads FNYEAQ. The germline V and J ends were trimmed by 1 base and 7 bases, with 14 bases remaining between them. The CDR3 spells CASSLGNGAGNEQFF. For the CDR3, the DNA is TGTGCCAGCAGCTTAGGAAACGGGGCTGGGAATGAGCAGTTCTTC.

CDR3 coding DNA: TGTGCCTGGAGCCAGGACAGCCGCCGGACCCAGTACTTC. As protein: CAWSQDSRRTQYF. V is TRBV30 and J is TRBJ2-5; D is possibly TRBD1 (6 bases). CDR3 size: 13 residues. Germline CDR1 reads GTSNPN; CDR2 reads SVGIG (reference sequence). V was trimmed by 3 bases and J by 7 bases, leaving 15 bases between them.

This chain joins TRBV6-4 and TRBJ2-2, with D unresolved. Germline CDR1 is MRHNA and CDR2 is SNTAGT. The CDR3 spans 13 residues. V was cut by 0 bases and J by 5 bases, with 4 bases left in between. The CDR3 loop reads CASSDSETGELFF. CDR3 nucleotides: TGTGCCAGCAGTGACTCTGAGACCGGGGAGCTGTTTTTT.

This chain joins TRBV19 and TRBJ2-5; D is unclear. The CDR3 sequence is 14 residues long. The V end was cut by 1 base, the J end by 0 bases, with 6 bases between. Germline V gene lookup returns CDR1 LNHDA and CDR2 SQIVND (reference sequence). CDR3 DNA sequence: TGTGCCAGTAGTATAGGACCCAACCAAGAGACCCAGTACTTC. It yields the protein CASSIGPNQETQYF.

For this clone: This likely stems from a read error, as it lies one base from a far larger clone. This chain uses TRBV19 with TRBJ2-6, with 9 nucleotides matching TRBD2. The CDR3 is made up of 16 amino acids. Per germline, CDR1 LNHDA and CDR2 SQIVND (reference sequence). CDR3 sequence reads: CASSSSGGSEANVLTF. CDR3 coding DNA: TGTGCCAGTAGTAGTAGCGGGGGTTCTGAGGCCAACGTCCTGACTTTC.

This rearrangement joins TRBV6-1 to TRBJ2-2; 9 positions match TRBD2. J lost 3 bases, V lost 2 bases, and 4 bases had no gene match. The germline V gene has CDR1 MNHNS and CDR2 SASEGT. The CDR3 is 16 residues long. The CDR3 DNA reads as TGTGCCAGCAGTGAACTTAGCGGGAGCCACACCGGGGAGCTGTTTTTT. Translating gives CASSELSGSHTGELFF.

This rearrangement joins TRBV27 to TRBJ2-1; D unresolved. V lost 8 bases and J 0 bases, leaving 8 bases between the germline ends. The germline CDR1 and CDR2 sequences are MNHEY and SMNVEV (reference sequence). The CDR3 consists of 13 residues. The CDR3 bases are TGTGCCAGCCGAGAGATCTCCTACAATGAGCAGTTCTTC. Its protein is CASREISYNEQFF.